The TCR beta chain under discussion was sequenced for a study of CD8+CD57+ T cells in acquired aplastic anemia. This clonotype showed up many times. TCR beta VDJ combinations and CDR3 sequences were profiled from genomic DNA. TCRdb re-analysed the reads in MiXCR, keeping a single row per CDR3 protein. Of about 180,000 distinct CDR3 sequences listed, 48% are singletons. The sequenced patients had an expansion of CD8+CD57+ cells seen by flow cytometry. The specimen sequenced was sorted CD4+, CD8+, or CD8+CD57+ T cells (not recorded which) from PBMCs. The source of this sequence is a human donor with aplastic anemia.

In DNA form, the CDR3 reads TGTGCCTGGACGGCAATGGGGGTAACCTCCTACGAGCAGTACTTC. This encodes CAWTAMGVTSYEQYF. The rearrangement uses TRBV5-4 and TRBJ2-7; D assignment may be TRBD1 or TRBD2 (5 bases each). Trimming left V 10 bases short and J 0 bases short, with 20 bases between. The CDR3 has 15 amino acids. Germline loops: CDR1 SGHNT, CDR2 YYREEE (reference sequence).